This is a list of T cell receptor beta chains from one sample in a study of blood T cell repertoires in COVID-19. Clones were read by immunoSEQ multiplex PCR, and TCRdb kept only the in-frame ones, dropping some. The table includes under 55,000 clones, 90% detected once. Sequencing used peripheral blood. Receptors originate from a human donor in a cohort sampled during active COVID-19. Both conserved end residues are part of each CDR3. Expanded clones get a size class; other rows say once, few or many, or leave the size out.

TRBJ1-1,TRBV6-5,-,CASKNRQDTEAFF
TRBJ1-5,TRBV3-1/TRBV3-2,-,CASSPTLTVGQPQHF
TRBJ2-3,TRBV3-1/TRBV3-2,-,CASSHELARSTDTQYF
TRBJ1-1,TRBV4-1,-,CASSPDRGGTEAFF
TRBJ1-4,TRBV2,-,CASSDGGGGKLFF
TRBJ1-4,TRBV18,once,CASSPGADEKLFF
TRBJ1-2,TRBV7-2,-,CASSLTGIYGYTF
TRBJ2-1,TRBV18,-,CASSPFGENEQFF
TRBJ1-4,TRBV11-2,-,CASSPGYSEKLFF
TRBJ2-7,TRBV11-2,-,CASSPQLGQRYEQYF
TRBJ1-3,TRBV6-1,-,CASSEFAGNTIYF
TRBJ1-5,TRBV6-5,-,CASNTGIPNQPQHF
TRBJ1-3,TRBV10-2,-,CASSEAGTIAGNTIYF
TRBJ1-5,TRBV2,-,CASTEEVNQPQHF
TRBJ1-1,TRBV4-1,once,CASSQDSWDTEAFF
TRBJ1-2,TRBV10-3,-,CAISESGDSVYGYTF
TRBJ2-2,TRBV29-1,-,CSGGTGSTGELFF
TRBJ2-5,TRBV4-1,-,CASSLSGSGGETQYF
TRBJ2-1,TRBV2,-,CASSVLAGGRSNEQFF
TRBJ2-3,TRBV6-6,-,CASSRDSQDTQYF
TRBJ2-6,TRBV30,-,CAWKSSGANVLTF
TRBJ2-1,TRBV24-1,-,CATSDPDSPYNEQFF
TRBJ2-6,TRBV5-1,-,CASRIVGGAGANVLTF
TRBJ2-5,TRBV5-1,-,CASSPPLTGGRETQYF
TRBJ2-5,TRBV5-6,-,CASSYTAARETQYF
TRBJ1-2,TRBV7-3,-,CASSPTQDFYGYTF
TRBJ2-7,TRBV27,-,CASSFGAVGEQYF
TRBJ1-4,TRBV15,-,CATSRDLAGMDEKLFF
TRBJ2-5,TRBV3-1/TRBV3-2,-,CASSQDRLAINQETQYF
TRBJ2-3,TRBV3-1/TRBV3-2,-,CASSQDQGLGTDTQYF
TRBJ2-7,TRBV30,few,CAWSGQTLGEQYF
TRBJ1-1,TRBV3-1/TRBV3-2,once,CASSQGISVLAEAFF
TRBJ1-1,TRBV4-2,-,CASSTQGANTEAFF
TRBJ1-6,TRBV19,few,CASSNRGNSPLHF
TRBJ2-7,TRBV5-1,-,CASSLVGLRNEQYF
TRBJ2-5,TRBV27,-,CASSLNLISGRVRETQYF
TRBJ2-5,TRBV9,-,CASSPRLAGGQETQYF
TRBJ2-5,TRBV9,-,CASSAFTGTQETQYF
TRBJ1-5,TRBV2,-,CASSGQSNQPQHF
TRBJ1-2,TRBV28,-,CASSLPPESYGYTF
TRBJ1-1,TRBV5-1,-,CASSGQGTGTEAFF
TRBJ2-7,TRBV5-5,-,CASSLEVWTSGTYEQYF
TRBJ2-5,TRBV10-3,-,CAISESTSGSYETQYF
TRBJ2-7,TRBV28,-,CASSPRTRAYEQYF
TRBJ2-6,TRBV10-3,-,CAISERTGAGANVLTF
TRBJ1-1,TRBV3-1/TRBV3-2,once,CASSATVQGTEAFF
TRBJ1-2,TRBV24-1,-,CATSGWPANYGYTF
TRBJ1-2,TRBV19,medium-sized,CASSIVGTGNGYTF
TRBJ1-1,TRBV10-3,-,CAIRKSQEAFF
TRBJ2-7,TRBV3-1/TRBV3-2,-,CASTRTGGDEQYF
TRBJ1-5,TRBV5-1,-,CASSLGGSGQPQHF
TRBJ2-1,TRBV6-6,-,CASRRGYNEQFF
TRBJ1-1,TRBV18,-,CASSPNRDEAFF
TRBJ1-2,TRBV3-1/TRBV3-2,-,CASSPNGSGGYTF
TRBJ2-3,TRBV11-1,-,CASSTQGASQDTQYF
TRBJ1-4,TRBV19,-,CASRNRGGTGEKLFF
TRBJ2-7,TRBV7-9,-,CASSLVVSWGDPSNEQYF
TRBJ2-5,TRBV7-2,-,CASSPGTEETQYF